This is a list of T cell receptor beta chains from one sample in a study of shared clonotypes between healthy human individuals. TCRdb's copy holds only in-frame clones and misses some; the assay was immunoSEQ multiplex PCR. In the table there are millions of clones, 90% to 95% of which are singletons. Sequencing was done on a sample of naive CD4+ T cells from PBMCs. The receptor set was obtained from a man between 18 and 35 years old in good health. Some clones in this sample may be carry-over from other donors' samples. CDR3s include the opening cysteine and the closing phenylalanine or tryptophan. D genes are given only for firm matches. The size entry is marked missing in some rows and otherwise reads once, few, many or a size class.

TRBJ2-1	-	TRBV30	TRBD2	TGTGCCTGGTCGAGCGGGAGCTCCTACAATGAGCAGTTCTTC	CAWSSGSSYNEQFF
TRBJ2-1	-	TRBV13	-	TGTGCCAGCAGCTTTAACTACCCCCGGAGTGGGGAGAGGGGCAATGAGCAGTTCTTC	CASSFNYPRSGERGNEQFF
TRBJ1-5	few	TRBV28	-	TGTGCCAGCAGCCCGTCCGGGACACCTAGCAATCAGCCCCAGCATTTT	CASSPSGTPSNQPQHF
TRBJ2-7	-	TRBV6-5	TRBD1	TGTGCCAGCAGTTACGGGACAGGGGTATACGAGCAGTACTTC	CASSYGTGVYEQYF
TRBJ2-1	-	TRBV7-9	TRBD2	TGTGCCAGCAGCTTAGTGGCGGGAGGGCTCAGGGAGCAGTTCTTC	CASSLVAGGLREQFF
TRBJ1-2	-	TRBV5-1	-	TGCGCCAGCAGCCCGGGGGGCGCGGTAAGGGCTGGCTACACCTTC	CASSPGGAVRAGYTF
TRBJ2-2	-	TRBV7-2	-	TGTGCCAGCAGCTTGGGTCCTTTCGCGAACACCGGGGAGCTGTTTTTT	CASSLGPFANTGELFF
TRBJ2-3	-	TRBV18	-	TGTGCCAGCTCACCACGTAATCAAGGTGGGACAGATACGCAGTATTTT	CASSPRNQGGTDTQYF
TRBJ1-5	-	TRBV28	TRBD1	TGTGCCAGCAGATGGGACAGGGGAAATCAGCCCCAGCATTTT	CASRWDRGNQPQHF
TRBJ1-2	-	TRBV10-2	-	TGCGCCAGCAGTGACTTCTATGGCTACACCTTC	CASSDFYGYTF
TRBJ1-4	-	TRBV25-1	-	TGTGCCAGCAGTGACGCTAGGACGGCTTCTAATGAAAAACTGTTTTTT	CASSDARTASNEKLFF
TRBJ2-1	-	TRBV9	TRBD2	TGTGCCAGCAGCGCCGGGACTAATAACAATGAGCAGTTCTTC	CASSAGTNNNEQFF
TRBJ2-2	once	TRBV5-1	-	TGCGCCAGCAGCTTAGGACACCCGAACACCGGGGAGCTGTTTTTT	CASSLGHPNTGELFF
TRBJ1-1	-	TRBV2	TRBD1	TGTGCCAGCAGTAATACAGGGGACACTGAAGCTTTCTTT	CASSNTGDTEAFF
TRBJ2-1	-	TRBV5-1	TRBD2	TGCGCCAGCAGTTTCAATAGGCTAGCGGGTTACAATGAGCAGTTCTTC	CASSFNRLAGYNEQFF
TRBJ1-5	-	TRBV6-1	-	TGTGCCAGCAGTGAAACGGCCGGAGGGGCGCAGCCCCAGCATTTT	CASSETAGGAQPQHF
TRBJ2-2	-	TRBV27	-	TGTGCCAGCAGTTTCGGGGTCGGGGAGCTGTTTTTT	CASSFGVGELFF
TRBJ2-1	-	TRBV11-3	TRBD1	TGTGCCAGCAGCCCGGGACAGGGATTAGAAGGCTACAATGAGCAGTTCTTC	CASSPGQGLEGYNEQFF
TRBJ1-4	-	TRBV5-1	TRBD1	TGCGCCAGCAGCCTGGGGGACAGGGGCGAAAAACTGTTTTTT	CASSLGDRGEKLFF
TRBJ2-1	-	TRBV5-1	TRBD2	TGCGCCAGCAGCTCTGGGTCCGGGACTAGCTCCTACAATGAGCAGTTCTTC	CASSSGSGTSSYNEQFF
TRBJ2-1	-	TRBV6-6	-	TGTGCCAGCAGTTACTCGGGACTCCAGGGACAGTTCTTC	CASSYSGLQGQFF
TRBJ2-5	-	TRBV14	-	TGTGCCAGCAGCCAAGATTGGGGAGAAGTCCAAGAGACCCAGTACTTC	CASSQDWGEVQETQYF
TRBJ1-1	-	TRBV6-1	TRBD1	TGTGCCAGCAGTGATCTCCGGGACAGGGGATTCGGTGAAGCTTTCTTT	CASSDLRDRGFGEAFF
TRBJ1-5	-	TRBV19	TRBD1	TGTGCCAGTAGTGTTTTAACAGGGGGTAGAAGTCAGCCCCAGCATTTT	CASSVLTGGRSQPQHF
TRBJ2-5	-	TRBV6-6	TRBD2	TGTGCCAGCAGTTACGGCACTAGCGGGGCCCAAGAGACCCAGTACTTC	CASSYGTSGAQETQYF
TRBJ2-7	-	TRBV28	TRBD2	TGTGCCAGCAGGGTCCCCGGGCTAGCGGGAGTATACGAGCAGTACTTC	CASRVPGLAGVYEQYF
TRBJ2-1	-	TRBV10-2	TRBD1	TGCGCCAGCACGCGGGACAGGGGAATCTTC	CASTRDRGIF
TRBJ1-2	-	TRBV28	-	TGTGCCAGCAGTTTAGGGACACCCCTCTATGGCTACACCTTC	CASSLGTPLYGYTF
TRBJ1-5	-	TRBV28	-	TGTGCCAGCAGCCCTTTAGGAGGCCAGATCAATCAGCCCCAGCATTTT	CASSPLGGQINQPQHF
TRBJ2-3	-	TRBV29-1	TRBD2	TGCAGCGCCGGAGCGGGAGCTCTGACAGATACGCAGTATTTT	CSAGAGALTDTQYF
TRBJ2-3	-	TRBV4-3	TRBD2	TGCGCCAGCAGCGCCGGACTAGCGGGAGGGTACACAGATACGCAGTATTTT	CASSAGLAGGYTDTQYF
TRBJ2-1	-	TRBV19	-	TGTGCCAGTAGTGTCCGGGGAGCACCGCAGTTCTTC	CASSVRGAPQFF
TRBJ1-5	-	TRBV6-1	-	TGTGCCAGCAGTGATACAGGGTTTCGGAATCAGCCCCAGCATTTT	CASSDTGFRNQPQHF
TRBJ2-6	-	TRBV19	-	TGTGCCAGTAGTTTTAGGACGGGCTCTGGGGCCAACGTCCTGACTTTC	CASSFRTGSGANVLTF
TRBJ2-7	once	TRBV7-2	-	TGTGCCAGCAGCTTAGTTGGTCCGGAGCAGTACTTC	CASSLVGPEQYF
TRBJ2-1	-	TRBV19	-	TGTGCCAGTAGTATAGAACGATACAATGAGCAGTTCTTC	CASSIERYNEQFF
TRBJ1-2	-	TRBV5-4	TRBD1	TGTGCCAGCAGCTTGGGACAGGGGGCAGATGGCTACACCTTC	CASSLGQGADGYTF
TRBJ2-3	-	TRBV6-5	TRBD2	TGTGCCAGCAGCGTTAGCGGGGGACGAGATACGCAGTATTTT	CASSVSGGRDTQYF
TRBJ2-7	-	TRBV6-5	-	TGTGCCAGCAGCCGACCTGGGGGCTCCTACGAGCAGTACTTC	CASSRPGGSYEQYF
TRBJ1-1	-	TRBV7-9	-	TGTGCCAGCAGCTTAGTTGGCTCGGGACGGATGAACACTGAAGCTTTCTTT	CASSLVGSGRMNTEAFF
TRBJ1-1	-	TRBV9	TRBD1	TGTGCCAGCAGCGGAACAGGGGTGAACACTGAAGCTTTCTTT	CASSGTGVNTEAFF
TRBJ1-1	-	TRBV2	-	TGTGCCAGCAGTGATGGGGTCTCCACTGAAGCTTTCTTT	CASSDGVSTEAFF
TRBJ2-7	-	TRBV5-1	TRBD1	TGCGCCAGCAGCACCGGGACAGTCTACGAGCAGTACTTC	CASSTGTVYEQYF
TRBJ2-1	-	TRBV13	-	TGTGCCAGCAGCTTTATGGCCGGAGTGGCCGTATACAATGAGCAGTTCTTC	CASSFMAGVAVYNEQFF
TRBJ2-3	-	TRBV7-9	-	TGTGCCAGCAGCACGAGAAAAATCACAGATACGCAGTATTTT	CASSTRKITDTQYF
TRBJ2-7	once	TRBV11-2	-	TGTGCCAGCAGCTTAATCGGCGGCTCTCCTCGGAGTGAGCAGTACTTC	CASSLIGGSPRSEQYF
TRBJ1-4	-	TRBV4-1	-	TGCGCCAGCAGCCAAGATATAGGGAGGGGTGAAAAACTGTTTTTT	CASSQDIGRGEKLFF
TRBJ2-7	-	TRBV5-8	TRBD2	TGTGCCAGCAGCTTGCCCCGGGAGGGATGGGGTCATAGGACCTACGAGCAGTACTTC	CASSLPREGWGHRTYEQYF
TRBJ2-1	-	TRBV7-3	-	TGTGCCAGCACCCAAGGGACGGGTTTGGGGAATGAGCAGTTCTTC	CASTQGTGLGNEQFF
TRBJ2-7	-	TRBV18	TRBD1	TGTGCCAGCTCACCGGGACAGGGGGACGAGCAGTACTTC	CASSPGQGDEQYF
TRBJ2-3	-	TRBV28	-	TGTGCCAGCAGTCCAGGACTCAAAGGCGCAGATACGCAGTATTTT	CASSPGLKGADTQYF
TRBJ2-2	-	TRBV6-6	-	TGTGCCAGCAGTTACTCAAGCAGATACACCGGGGAGCTGTTTTTT	CASSYSSRYTGELFF